The 24 T cell receptor beta chains in this list originate from one sample, sequenced in a study of radiotherapy plus CTLA-4 blockade in lung cancer. Clones were sequenced by immunoSEQ multiplex PCR, and TCRdb holds only the in-frame ones, with some missing. This table holds approximately 100,000 clones, approximately 81% found once. The sample consisted of peripheral blood, taken from a patient treated with radiotherapy plus ipilimumab. Receptor source: a human donor with non-small cell lung cancer that progressed on radiotherapy plus ipilimumab. Some clones in this sample may be carry-over from other donors' samples.

This clone turned up a few times. The rearrangement uses TRBV27 and TRBJ2-7; 9 nucleotides line up with TRBD2. Germline CDR1 and CDR2: MNHEY and SMNVEV (reference sequence). Trimming took 8 bases from V and 2 from J; bases not matched to a gene: 10. This CDR3 contains 15 residues. The DNA for the CDR3 is TGTGCCAGCTGCCCCGGGACTAGCCCAACCTACGAGCAGTACTTC. This translates into CASCPGTSPTYEQYF.

DNA for the CDR3: TGTGCCAGTAGTATAGGGCGAGGGGATCGCAACGAGCAGTACTTC. As protein: CASSIGRGDRNEQYF. The rearrangement uses TRBV19 and TRBJ2-7, with D perhaps matching TRBD1 or TRBD2 (5 bases each). The CDR3 length is 15 residues. Trimming removed 1 base at V and 5 bases at J, with 15 bases between. The germline CDR1 and CDR2 sequences are LNHDA and SQIVND (reference sequence).

The chain recombines TRBV9 with TRBJ1-1, with D maybe TRBD1 (5 bases). Germline V lookup: CDR1 SGDLS, CDR2 YYNGEE. This CDR3 spans 16 amino acids. Trimming cost V 3 bases and J 4 bases, with 19 bases left between them. CDR3 in DNA: TGTGCCAGCAGCGCCACGCGGGGGTCAATAGGCACTGAAGCTTTCTTT. This encodes CASSATRGSIGTEAFF.

V and J are TRBV5-4 and TRBJ1-1; 8 bases match TRBD1. Germline assignment: CDR1 SGHNT and CDR2 YYREEE (reference sequence). The trim removed 4 bases at V and 5 bases at J, leaving 4 bases unmatched. This CDR3 is built from 13 residues. Here the CDR3 reads CASSPDRATEAFF. Written as DNA, the CDR3 is TGTGCCAGCAGCCCGGACAGGGCAACTGAAGCTTTCTTT.

This chain joins TRBV18 and TRBJ2-7; D tentatively fits TRBD1 or TRBD2 (5 bases each). The V gene's germline CDR1 is KGHSH and CDR2 LQKENI. The length of the CDR3 is 17 residues. V dropped 2 bases and J dropped 4 bases, with 21 bases sitting between them. The CDR3 region has the DNA TGTGCCAGCTCACCAGTAATGGGGAGTGGGGGATTTTACGAGCAGTACTTC. Its protein is CASSPVMGSGGFYEQYF.

Here the CDR3 DNA reads TGTGCCAGCAGCGTAGGAGGGATCTCTGGAAACACCATATATTTT. Its protein is CASSVGGISGNTIYF. The gene calls are TRBV9 and TRBJ1-3; D gene uncertain. In germline, CDR1 is SGDLS, CDR2 YYNGEE. The CDR3 runs 15 residues. The V end lost 0 bases, the J end lost 0 bases, and 7 bases lay between the germline ends.

The chain is built from TRBV7-2 and TRBJ1-2; D is undetermined. The V end was cut by 5 bases, the J end by 0 bases, with 13 bases between. The CDR3 loop spans 15 amino acids. Germline lookup yields CDR1 SGHTA and CDR2 FQGNSA. The CDR3: CASSHNLVSNYGYTF. The CDR3 nucleotides are TGTGCCAGCAGCCACAATTTGGTTTCTAACTATGGCTACACCTTC.

J is TRBJ1-6 and V is TRBV4-1; D is undetermined. Trimming removed 1 base at V and 11 bases at J, with 6 bases between. The CDR3 sequence is 12 residues long. In germline, CDR1 is MGHRA, CDR2 YSYEKL. The CDR3 DNA follows: TGCGCCAGCAGCCAAGGGTTGGCACCCCTCCACTTT. It specifies CASSQGLAPLHF.

This rearrangement joins TRBV29-1 to TRBJ1-1, with a tentative D call TRBD1 (6 bases). The CDR3 consists of 14 residues. Germline V gene sequence: CDR1 SQVTM, CDR2 ANQGSEA. V gave up 0 bases and J gave up 10 bases, with 18 bases separating them. This CDR3 is CSVEDLVLGHRAFF. CDR3 sequence (DNA): TGCAGCGTTGAAGATCTTGTATTGGGACATAGAGCTTTCTTT. The variable domain in full, with the rest retrieved from reference TRBV29-1 and TRBJ1-1, is SAVISQKPSRDICQRGTSLTIQCQVDSQVTMMFWYRQQPGQSLTLIATANQGSEATYESGFVIDKFPISRPNLTFSTLTVSNMSPEDSSIYLCSVEDLVLGHRAFFGQGTRLTVV.

This clone was counted once. The chain recombines TRBV27 with TRBJ2-6, with D perhaps TRBD2 (5 bases). Looked up from germline, CDR1 is MNHEY and CDR2 is SMNVEV (reference sequence). The V gene lost 3 bases and the J gene lost 2 bases, with 14 bases spanning the gap. This CDR3 spans 17 amino acids. The chain's CDR3 is CASSFSRVATGANVLTF. The CDR3 bases are TGTGCCAGCAGTTTCTCGAGGGTCGCTACTGGGGCCAACGTCCTGACTTTC.

J is TRBJ2-2 and V is TRBV9; no clear D. The germline gives CDR1 SGDLS, CDR2 YYNGEE. V gave up 0 bases and J gave up 2 bases, with 5 bases separating them. The CDR3 has 14 residues. CDR3: CASSVVFNTGELFF. The CDR3 DNA follows: TGTGCCAGCAGCGTAGTCTTCAACACCGGGGAGCTGTTTTTT.

J is TRBJ1-5 and V is TRBV5-4; the D is unclear. With 2 bases removed from V and 3 bases from J, the gap between germline ends came to 15 bases. The CDR3 has 16 residues. Germline CDR1 reads SGHNT; CDR2 reads YYREEE (reference sequence). The CDR3 reads CASSLGGHFSNQPQHF. Here the CDR3 DNA reads TGTGCCAGCAGCTTAGGTGGGCATTTCTCCAATCAGCCCCAGCATTTT.

The rearrangement links TRBV18 to TRBJ2-6, with D uncertain. Trimming stripped 3 bases from V and 0 bases from J, with 6 bases between. Per the germline V gene, CDR1 is KGHSH and CDR2 is LQKENI. The CDR3 has 15 amino acids. Written as DNA, the CDR3 is TGTGCCAGCTCACCTCAGAACTCTGGGGCCAACGTCCTGACTTTC. Translated: CASSPQNSGANVLTF.

This clone has only a few counts. The chain has TRBV4-3 and TRBJ1-6, with D unresolved. Germline CDR1 LGHNA, CDR2 YSLEER. V was trimmed by 1 base and J by 4 bases, leaving 11 bases between them. There are 16 residues in the CDR3. As DNA, the CDR3 is TGCGCCAGCAGCCAAGCGGTTGGCGCGTATAATTCACCCCTCCACTTT. Its protein product is CASSQAVGAYNSPLHF.

The V gene is TRBV2, the J gene TRBJ1-5; TRBD1 agrees at 7 bases. V was pared by 2 bases and J by 4 bases, with 2 bases of the junction left unmatched. Germline V gives CDR1 SNHLY, CDR2 FYNNEI. The CDR3 sequence is 14 residues long. CDR3: CASSEYRGNQPQHF. DNA of the CDR3: TGTGCCAGCAGTGAATACAGGGGAAATCAGCCCCAGCATTTT.

The rearrangement uses TRBV27 and TRBJ2-6; 9 nucleotides line up with TRBD1. Germline CDR1 and CDR2: MNHEY and SMNVEV (reference sequence). This CDR3 is built from 17 residues. The ends lost 4 bases at V and 1 base at J; junction bases unmatched: 5. The CDR3: CASSSRDRVSGANVLTF. The CDR3 bases are TGTGCCAGCAGTTCCCGGGACAGGGTTTCTGGGGCCAACGTCCTGACTTTC.

This clone was recorded only once. CDR3 in amino acids: CASSVGTSGFTDTQYF. Here the CDR3 DNA reads TGTGCCAGCAGCGTAGGGACTAGCGGGTTCACAGATACGCAGTATTTT. V gene TRBV9 combines with J gene TRBJ2-3; 11 bases are shared with TRBD2. The CDR3 spans 16 residues. The junction had 2 bases not matched to a gene; V was cut back by 0 bases and J by 2 bases. The germline gives CDR1 SGDLS, CDR2 YYNGEE.

The chain employs TRBV6-1 and TRBJ2-7, with a weak D call TRBD2 (5 bases). Germline CDR1 reads MNHNS; CDR2 reads SASEGT. Trimming removed 4 bases from V and 4 bases from J, with 20 bases in between. The CDR3 spans 16 residues. Here the CDR3 DNA reads TGTGCCAGCAGTGGTCGCCGGGCCCCGAGGGAATACGAGCAGTACTTC. It is translated as CASSGRRAPREYEQYF.

V is TRBV15 and J is TRBJ2-7; 10 positions match TRBD2. Unmatched junction bases numbered 7, after V lost 2 bases and J lost 3 bases. The CDR3 spans 16 residues. Germline CDR1 and CDR2: LNHNV and YYDKDF (reference sequence). In DNA form, the CDR3 reads TGTGCCACCAGCAGACCTCTAGCGGGGGCGGGCTACGAGCAGTACTTC. It yields the protein CATSRPLAGAGYEQYF.

The chain joins TRBV6-4 to TRBJ2-2; 7 bases line up with TRBD1. Looked up from germline, CDR1 is MRHNA and CDR2 is SNTAGT. Losses at the gene ends were 5 bases for V and 0 bases for J; bases not matched to a gene: 0. The CDR3 has 14 amino acids. This chain's CDR3 is CASSQGANTGELFF. CDR3 bases: TGTGCCAGCAGTCAGGGGGCGAACACCGGGGAGCTGTTTTTT.

V and J are TRBV29-1 and TRBJ1-2, with TRBD1 identical over 7 bases. This CDR3 has 11 residues. Germline values: CDR1 SQVTM, CDR2 ANQGSEA. The CDR3 is CSAGTDYGYTF. The DNA for the CDR3 is TGCAGTGCCGGGACAGACTATGGCTACACCTTC.

V is TRBV7-3 and J is TRBJ2-1; 8 positions agree with TRBD1. V was clipped by 1 base and J by 5 bases; unmatched bases: 7. Germline V gene sequence: CDR1 SGHTA, CDR2 FQGTGA. The CDR3 is 16 residues long. The CDR3 loop reads CASSLMDTGGDNEQFF. The CDR3 DNA is TGTGCCAGCAGCTTAATGGATACAGGGGGTGACAATGAGCAGTTCTTC.

The chain uses TRBV30 and TRBJ1-5; D remains unclear. Trimming took off 5 bases at V and 0 bases at J, with 11 bases between the two ends. Germline CDR1 reads GTSNPN; CDR2 reads SVGIG (reference sequence). The CDR3 runs 14 residues. The chain's CDR3 is CAWGQSYSNQPQHF. The DNA for the CDR3 is TGTGCCTGGGGTCAGAGTTATAGCAATCAGCCCCAGCATTTT.

The V and J genes are TRBV27 and TRBJ2-1; the D gene is possibly TRBD1 (5 bases). Per germline, CDR1 MNHEY and CDR2 SMNVEV (reference sequence). This CDR3 region has 14 residues. Between the trimmed V and J ends, which lost 8 bases and 4 bases, there was a span of 15 bases. CDR3 nucleotides: TGTGCCAGCCACCCAGGGCAGGGATACAATGAGCAGTTCTTC. It translates to CASHPGQGYNEQFF.